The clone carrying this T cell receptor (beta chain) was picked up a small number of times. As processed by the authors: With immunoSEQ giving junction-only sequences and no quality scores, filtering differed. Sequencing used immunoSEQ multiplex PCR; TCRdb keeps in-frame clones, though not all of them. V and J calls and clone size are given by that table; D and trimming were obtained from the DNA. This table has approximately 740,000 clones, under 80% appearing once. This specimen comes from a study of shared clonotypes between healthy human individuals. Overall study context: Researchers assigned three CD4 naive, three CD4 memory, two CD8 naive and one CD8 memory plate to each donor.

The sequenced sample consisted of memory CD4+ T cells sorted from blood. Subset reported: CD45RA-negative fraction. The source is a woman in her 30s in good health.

The CDR3 loop reads CASSPKQGATGANVLTF. The CDR3 nucleotides read TGCGCCAGCAGCCCAAAACAGGGGGCCACTGGGGCCAACGTCCTGACTTTC. The V gene is TRBV4-1, the J gene TRBJ2-6; 9 bases align to TRBD1. The CDR3 has 17 amino acids. In germline, CDR1 is MGHRA, CDR2 YSYEKL. Trimming cost V 4 bases and J 2 bases; bases outside gene matches: 6.